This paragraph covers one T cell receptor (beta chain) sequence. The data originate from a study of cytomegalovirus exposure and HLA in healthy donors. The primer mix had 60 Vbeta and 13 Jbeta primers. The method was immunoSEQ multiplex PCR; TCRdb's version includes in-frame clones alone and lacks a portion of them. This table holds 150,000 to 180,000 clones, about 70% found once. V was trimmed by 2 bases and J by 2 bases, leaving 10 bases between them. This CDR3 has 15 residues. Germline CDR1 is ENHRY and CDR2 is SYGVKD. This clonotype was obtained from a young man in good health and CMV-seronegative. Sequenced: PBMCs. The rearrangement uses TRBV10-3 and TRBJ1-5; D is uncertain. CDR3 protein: CAISEAQRGNQPQHF. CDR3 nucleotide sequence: TGTGCCATCAGTGAGGCACAGAGGGGCAATCAGCCCCAGCATTTT.